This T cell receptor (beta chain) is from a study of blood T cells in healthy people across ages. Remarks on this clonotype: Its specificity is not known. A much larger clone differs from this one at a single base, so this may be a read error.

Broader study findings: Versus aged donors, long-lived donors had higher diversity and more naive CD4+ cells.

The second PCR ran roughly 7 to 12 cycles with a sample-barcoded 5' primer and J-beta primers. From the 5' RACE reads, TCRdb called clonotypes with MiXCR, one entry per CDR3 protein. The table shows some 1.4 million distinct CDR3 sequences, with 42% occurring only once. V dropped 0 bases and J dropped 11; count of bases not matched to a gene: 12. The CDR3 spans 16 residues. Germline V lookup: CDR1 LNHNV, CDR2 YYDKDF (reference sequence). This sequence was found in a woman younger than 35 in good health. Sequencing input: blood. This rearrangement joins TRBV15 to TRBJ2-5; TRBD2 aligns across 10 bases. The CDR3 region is CATSRDASGGFNEQYF. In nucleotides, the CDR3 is TGTGCCACCAGCAGAGATGCTAGCGGGGGTTTCAATGAGCAGTACTTC.